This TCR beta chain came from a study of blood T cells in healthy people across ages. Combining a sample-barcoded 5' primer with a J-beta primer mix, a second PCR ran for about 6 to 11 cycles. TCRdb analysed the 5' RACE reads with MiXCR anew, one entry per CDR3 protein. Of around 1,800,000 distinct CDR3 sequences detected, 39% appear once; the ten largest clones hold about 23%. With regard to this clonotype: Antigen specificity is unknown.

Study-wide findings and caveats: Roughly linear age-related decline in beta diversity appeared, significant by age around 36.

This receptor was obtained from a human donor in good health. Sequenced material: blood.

CDR3 DNA: TGCGCCAGCAACGGGGGTACCTACGAGCAGTACTTC. Protein product: CASNGGTYEQYF. J is TRBJ2-7 and V is TRBV5-1, with D possibly TRBD2 on 6 matching bases. This CDR3 contains 12 residues. Trimming took 6 bases from V and 2 from J, leaving 9 bases between them. The germline CDR1 and CDR2 sequences are SGHRS and YFSETQ.